The 18 T cell receptor beta chains below all came from one sample that was sequenced in a study of human T cells and chemical hapten exposure. TCRdb reprocessed the RACE reads with MiXCR, giving one entry per CDR3 protein. The data contain nearly 85,000 distinct CDR3 sequences, around 10% of them singletons. Documented time point: patch test 2, 6 weeks after DPC sensitization. Documented treatment: therapeutic diphenylcyclopropenone sensitization with weekly scalp DPC. Sequencing used whole blood, obtained in connection with sensitization to the hapten diphenylcyclopropenone (DPC). All receptors derive from a man younger than 30 with alopecia areata. Some clones in this sample may be carry-over from other donors' samples.

This clonotype appeared many times. The chain employs TRBV7-2 and TRBJ1-6; D is unclear. The length of the CDR3 is 12 residues. The germline V gene encodes CDR1 SGHTA and CDR2 FQGNSA. Between the trimmed V and J ends, which lost 1 base and 9 bases, there was a span of 4 bases. In DNA, the CDR3 is TGTGCCAGCAGCTTAGACAGTTCACCCCTCCACTTT. Its translation is CASSLDSSPLHF.

This clonotype showed up just a few times. The chain combines TRBV9 with TRBJ2-7; the D gene is possibly TRBD1 (5 bases). Germline assignment: CDR1 SGDLS and CDR2 YYNGEE. Trimming took 1 base from V and 4 from J, leaving 12 bases between them. This CDR3 contains 14 residues. CDR3 in DNA: TGTGCCAGCAGCGTAAAAGGCCAGGGTTACGAGCAGTACTTC. Encoded protein: CASSVKGQGYEQYF.

There are a few counts of this clonotype. The CDR3 region is CATTGGNTEAFF. CDR3 bases: TGTGCCACCACCGGAGGGAACACTGAAGCTTTCTTT. The rearrangement links TRBV24-1 to TRBJ1-1, with D unclear. This CDR3 spans 12 amino acids. Trimming shortened V by 8 bases and J by 1 base, and 7 bases separated the two germline ends. Germline V gives CDR1 KGHDR, CDR2 SFDVKD.

This clonotype was detected a few times. This chain connects TRBV28 to TRBJ2-7; D gene unclear. V shed 6 bases and J shed 6 bases, with 6 bases lying between them. The CDR3 is 10 residues long. From germline, CDR1 is MDHEN and CDR2 SYDVKM. DNA of the CDR3: TGTGCCAGCAGGGGTTTCGAGCAGTACTTC. This encodes CASRGFEQYF.

The rearrangement links TRBV7-9 to TRBJ2-2; D is possibly TRBD1 (6 bases). V dropped 4 bases and J dropped 6 bases, with 12 bases sitting between them. In germline, CDR1 is SEHNR, CDR2 FQNEAQ (reference sequence). The CDR3 contains 14 residues. The DNA for the CDR3 is TGTGCCAGCAGCTCACAGGGCCTCCCCGGGGAGCTGTTTTTT. Its translation is CASSSQGLPGELFF.

This clonotype was observed many times. The rearrangement joins TRBV11-1 to TRBJ1-1; TRBD1 matches at 8 bases. V lost 5 bases to trimming and J lost 3 bases; unmatched junction nucleotides: 2. The CDR3 extends over 13 amino acids. Germline CDR1 reads SGHAT; CDR2 reads FQDESV (reference sequence). The CDR3 nucleotides read TGTGCCAGCAGCCGGGACAGGTACACTGAAGCTTTCTTT. This translates into CASSRDRYTEAFF.

In its sample, this clonotype was seen a few times. An end of the junction differs from the germline gene, which may be a read error. V is TRBV18 and J is TRBJ1-1; 7 bases align to TRBD1. The CDR3 is made up of 13 amino acids. Germline V lookup: CDR1 KGHSH, CDR2 LQKENI. The CDR3 loop reads CASSAGTDTEAFF. Here the CDR3 DNA reads TGTGCCAGCTCCGCCGGGACAGACACAGAAGCTTTCTTT.

This clonotype was counted between two and nine times. The chain is built from TRBV4-3 and TRBJ1-1; no clear D gene. From germline, CDR1 is LGHNA and CDR2 YSLEER. The CDR3 has 14 amino acids. Trimming removed 0 bases at V and 4 bases at J, with 9 bases between. CDR3: CASSQDGVFTEAFF. The CDR3 coding sequence is TGCGCCAGCAGCCAAGATGGGGTCTTCACTGAAGCTTTCTTT.

Only a few counts were recorded for this clonotype. The chain couples TRBV5-1 to TRBJ1-1; TRBD1 might be the D (6 bases). Trimming removed 6 bases from V and 5 bases from J, with 14 bases in between. The germline gives CDR1 SGHRS, CDR2 YFSETQ. The CDR3 loop spans 13 amino acids. The CDR3 protein is CASTSRGGTEAFF. DNA of the CDR3: TGCGCCAGCACGTCCAGGGGCGGGACTGAAGCTTTCTTT.

This rearrangement joins TRBV4-1 to TRBJ1-1; D not certain. The CDR3 extends over 15 amino acids. Trimming cost V 0 bases and J 1 base, with 9 bases left between them. In germline, CDR1 is MGHRA, CDR2 YSYEKL. CDR3 sequence (DNA): TGCGCCAGCAGCCAAGAACCCTCAGGGAACACTGAAGCTTTCTTT. The encoded protein is CASSQEPSGNTEAFF.

This clonotype showed up just a few times. This chain links TRBV5-1 with TRBJ2-7; maybe TRBD1 (5 bases). Germline V gene lookup returns CDR1 SGHRS and CDR2 YFSETQ. CDR3 size: 12 residues. V gave up 4 bases and J gave up 3 bases, with 8 bases separating them. The CDR3 region is CASSMDIYEQYF. CDR3 in DNA: TGCGCCAGCAGCATGGACATCTACGAGCAGTACTTC.

The J gene is TRBJ2-5, the V gene TRBV7-2; 7 bases are shared with TRBD1. The CDR3 sequence is 13 residues long. The V and J ends lost 7 bases and 2 bases, in that order; junction bases with no gene match: 4. The germline V gene encodes CDR1 SGHTA and CDR2 FQGNSA. CDR3 coding DNA: TGTGCCAGCACCCGGGACAGTCAAGAGACCCAGTACTTC. Translation gives CASTRDSQETQYF.

The sample holds many counts of this clonotype. This chain joins TRBV7-7 and TRBJ2-2; TRBD2 matches at 7 bases. This CDR3 has 18 amino acids. V dropped 5 bases and J dropped 3; count of bases not matched to a gene: 15. Germline lookup yields CDR1 SSHAT and CDR2 FNYEAQ (reference sequence). Here the CDR3 DNA reads TGTGCCAGCAGCCTACCTGGTAGGCTAGCGGTCGACACCGGGGAGCTGTTTTTT. This encodes CASSLPGRLAVDTGELFF.

This clonotype occurred many times. This chain joins TRBV7-6 and TRBJ1-4; D ambiguous. Germline V gene sequence: CDR1 SGHVS, CDR2 FNYEAQ. The CDR3 length is 14 residues. The V and J ends lost 2 bases and 0 bases respectively, with 4 bases between them. The CDR3 loop is CASSLSATNEKLFF. CDR3 nucleotides: TGTGCCAGCAGCTTAAGTGCAACTAATGAAAAACTGTTTTTT.

The V and J genes are TRBV2 and TRBJ2-7; D not certain. The V gene's germline CDR1 is SNHLY and CDR2 FYNNEI. The CDR3 covers 12 residues. V was cut by 7 bases and J by 3 bases, with 10 bases left in between. DNA of the CDR3: TGTGCCAGCAAATGGGTCCTCTACGAGCAGTACTTC. It codes for CASKWVLYEQYF.

The sample holds a few counts of this clonotype. V is TRBV3-1 and J is TRBJ2-7; TRBD2 matches at 7 bases. The CDR3 covers 12 residues. Germline CDR1 LGHDT, CDR2 YNNKEL (reference sequence). After removal of 6 bases from V and 3 bases from J, the junction contained 2 bases not matched to a gene. The chain's CDR3 is CASRGLYYEQYF. The CDR3 DNA is TGTGCCAGCAGGGGACTATACTACGAGCAGTACTTC.

This chain uses TRBV9 with TRBJ2-6; D might be TRBD1 (6 bases). CDR1 and CDR2 from the germline V gene are SGDLS and YYNGEE. Trimming left V 3 bases short and J 1 base short, with 8 bases between. The CDR3 is made up of 15 amino acids. In DNA form, the CDR3 reads TGTGCCAGCAGCGCCAGGGGTTCTGGGGCCAACGTCCTGACTTTC. It translates to CASSARGSGANVLTF.

This clonotype was observed at least ten times. V and J are TRBV5-1 and TRBJ1-2; possible D gene TRBD1, 6 bases. Looked up from germline, CDR1 is SGHRS and CDR2 is YFSETQ. V was cut by 4 bases and J by 4 bases, with 8 bases left in between. The CDR3 runs to 12 residues. The CDR3 bases are TGCGCCAGCAGCGGGGGGCTCTATGGCTACACCTTC. Translating it yields CASSGGLYGYTF.